This TCR beta chain was sequenced for a study of shared clonotypes between healthy human individuals (dated by TCRdb to 2018 to 2021). Context from the whole study: A couple of women and three men aged 18 to 49 years were included in the cohort. For each donor, CD4 naive and CD4 memory were each given three plates, CD8 naive was given two plates, and CD8 memory was given one plate. The study deeply sequenced blood TCR repertoires of about 5 healthy adults to estimate repertoire size and the extent of clonotype sharing between individuals. To increase sequencing depth and limit assay-specific biases, different laboratories used diverse techniques to prepare libraries and sequence TCR repertoires. Per donor, leukapheresis produced somewhere between about 0.94 and 10 billion PBMCs.

Comment on this clone: Its antigen remains undetermined. Base qualities were left out, and no much larger clone turns up one base away.

Results the study describes overall, beyond this receptor: Incomplete sequencing was indicated by rarefaction of sorted-subset datasets, despite the large sequencing depth. Compared with non-shared clonotypes, clonotypes shared by all four sorted-subset donors had higher generation probabilities. The small number of donors limited the genetic and exposure-history diversity represented. Based on pairwise subsampling, the degree of clonotype sharing among donors was expected to be affected by sequencing depth. Estimated clonotype richness was generally larger for naive than for memory subsets. Sampling was restricted to blood, and TCR repertoires in tissue are likely to differ from TCR repertoires in blood. Roughly 5% of naive CD4, 3.5% of naive CD8, approximately 2.2% of memory CD4, and approximately 0.4% of memory CD8 clonotypes were shared across several donors.

Taken from cysteine to phenylalanine, the CDR3 has 16 residues. Of the read, only the CDR3 DNA is kept; its 48 bases are in frame from base 1. From the germline V gene, CDR1 is LGHNA and CDR2 is YNFKEQ. V trim: 1 base; J trim: 6 bases; unmatched bases: 11. The donors were healthy, HIV-negative adults with no recently reported acute infections or vaccinations. Only Caucasian adults living in Nashville, Tennessee, USA were represented among the donors. Magnetic negative selection was used to enrich CD4+ T cells, after which naive cells were positively selected on CD45RA and the negative fraction became the memory subset. After blood collection by leukapheresis, PBMCs were isolated using Ficoll-Histopaque density gradient centrifugation and then cryopreserved in the vapor phase of liquid nitrogen. Purity and quantity of every magnetically sorted T cell population were checked by analytical flow cytometry. Genomic DNA was isolated from each sorted fraction and quantified by UV absorbance on a Nanodrop 2000c.

Using the deep immunoSEQ assay, multiplex PCR amplified TCR CDR3 regions from genomic DNA. Genomic DNA extracted from each cell subset was distributed evenly over all wells of several immunoSEQ 96-well plates, and each plate served as one replicate. For sorted subsets, each replicate PCR was loaded with roughly 0.2 ug genomic DNA, equivalent to about 30,000 T cell genomes. Purified libraries were quantified with a Qubit 3.0 fluorometer, sized on a Bioanalyzer 2100, and re-quantified with the KAPA Library Quantification kit. Every immunoSEQ 96-well plate was sequenced on a separate single-read 150-cycle Illumina NextSeq 550 flow cell. Concerning the study's data processing: Because the immunoSEQ output held only junctional sequences and lacked quality scores, the filtering could not match the filtering applied to full-length reads. To assign V/J genes and CDR3, sequences were annotated using PyIR, a Python wrapper for IgBLAST v1.9, with IMGT germline references. Reads with weak V/J assignments (E-value above 1e-6), missing CDR3, stop codons, out-of-frame junctions, or ambiguous translated residues were removed. V3J clonotypes were defined as sequences sharing an identical inferred V gene, J gene, and CDR3 amino acid sequence. To compute the percentage overlap between repertoires, the number of shared unique clonotypes was divided by the size of the smaller repertoire. Three approaches were used to assess repertoire richness: RTK rarefaction, the Chao1 estimator, and Recon v2.1 estimates of unobserved clonotypes. OLGA was used to compute generation probabilities for all TCRbeta clonotypes that the gDNA method yielded from a handful of donors. Imported from immuneACCESS, the table was reduced by TCRdb to in-frame sequences with V and J called. These copies leave out some clones; in studies compared against another copy, an unresolved V gene accounts for under half, and the cause of the remainder is not known. V, J and clone size were drawn from that table, and D and trimming were deduced from the DNA. The sample table contains about a million clones; only one count was recorded for approximately 80% of them. The top ten clones comprise about 0.94% of the sample.

Source material: memory CD4+ T cells from PBMCs. Taken with the paper, the label for cell subset or site translates to: CD45RA-negative fraction. The chain links TRBV4-2 with TRBJ2-7, with 8 middle bases fitting TRBD2. This clonotype originated in a young man in good health. Some clones in this sample may be carry-over from other donors' samples. The base sequence is TGTGCCAGCAGCCAAGTTGGGAGACTAGCGAACCCCGAGCAGTACTTC. This gives the protein CASSQVGRLANPEQYF.